This T cell receptor (beta chain) stems from a study of OX40 agonist ivuxolimab in advanced cancers. At the level of the whole study: The costimulatory receptor OX40 (CD134) was targeted by ivuxolimab, a fully human IgG2 agonistic monoclonal antibody. Intravenous ivuxolimab was administered to patients every 2 weeks at six dose levels: 0.01, 0.1, 0.3, 1.5, 3 and 10 mg/kg. Among the approximately 50 dose-escalation patients, about 20 had hepatocellular carcinoma, some 15 melanoma, 9 renal cell carcinoma and 9 head and neck cancer. A male proportion of almost 85% and a mean age of roughly 55 years, ranging from roughly 20 to 80, were recorded for the dose-escalation cohort. Patients were allowed to have had prior anti-PD-1, anti-PD-L1 or anti-CTLA-4 therapy, and 40% of the dose-escalation patients had been treated with checkpoint inhibitors. Partial responses occurred in three dose-escalation patients: two with cutaneous melanoma and one with hepatocellular carcinoma. Peripheral TCRbeta sequencing was intended to test whether TCR sequence diversity was altered and clonal T-cell expansion was caused by ivuxolimab. The paper describes the monotherapy dose-escalation part (N of about 50 patients) of the phase I trial of ivuxolimab. The investigation overall reported the following: Low levels of normalized T-cell clonal expansion were also seen in some patients who did not respond. After ivuxolimab, CD8+ T cells had more expanded clones than CD4+ T cells on average. Clonal expansion of both CD4+ and CD8+ blood T cells was observed from baseline to week 6 at doses 0.1 to 3.0 mg/kg. The antigen specificity of the clonally expanded peripheral T cells was not determined. In the 0.1-3.0 mg/kg groups, partial responders had among the lowest normalized peripheral clonal expansion, particularly in CD8+ T cells.

Genomic DNA was isolated from the sorted cells so that the TCRbeta CDR3 region could be sequenced. The immunoSEQ Assay was used to sequence the TCRbeta CDR3 regions. This is the immuneACCESS table as TCRdb keeps it, with only in-frame sequences that have V and J called. A part of the clones is gone; compared with another copy, unresolved V genes explain less than half, and the rest is unexplained. A total of some 52,000 clones appear in this sample, 85% to 95% of them only once. Of the sample, around 26% is held by the ten largest clones. The trial excluded patients who had a history of autoimmune disease or were on systemic immunosuppression. Peripheral blood for TCR sequencing was collected from all dose cohorts at baseline, on cycle 4 day 1, and on cycle 7 day 1. Samples were obtained from an open-label, multicenter, first-in-human phase I dose-escalation trial of ivuxolimab. The trial enrolled adults with locally advanced or metastatic head and neck squamous cell, hepatocellular, melanoma or renal cell carcinoma. CD4+ and CD8+ T cells were sorted separately from peripheral blood before TCR sequencing.

Measured from the cysteine to the phenylalanine, the CDR3 is 14 residues long. The CDR3 DNA has 42 bases and is translated from base 1. A remark on this clone: There is no known antigen for this receptor. No qualities accompany the bases; no much larger clone lies one base away.

Here the chain combines TRBV21-1 and TRBJ2-7; TRBD1, the table's D call, was not compared with the DNA. TRBV21-1 is marked as a pseudogene. Sequenced material: CD4+ or CD8+ T cells sorted from blood, taken in a trial of the OX40 agonist ivuxolimab. The receptor comes from an adult with an advanced solid tumor such as melanoma, head and neck, liver or kidney cancer. The DNA reads as follows: TGTGCCAGCAGCATCGGGACAGCCTCTTCCGAGCAGTACTTC. This gives the protein CASSIGTASSEQYF.